A single sample gave rise to the 14 T cell receptor beta chains below, sequenced in a study of OX40 agonist ivuxolimab in advanced cancers. TCRdb's table, derived via immunoSEQ multiplex PCR, lists solely in-frame clones and lacks some. The top ten clones hold over 2% of a sample with roughly 73,000 clones, roughly 83% of them seen once. The starting material was CD4+ or CD8+ T cells sorted from blood, obtained in a trial of the OX40 agonist ivuxolimab. These receptors were taken from an adult with an advanced solid tumor such as melanoma, head and neck, liver or kidney cancer.

This chain links TRBV25-1 with TRBJ1-1; D might be TRBD1 (6 bases). V shed 8 bases and J shed 0 bases, with 13 bases lying between them. CDR3 length: 14 residues. Germline V gives CDR1 MGHDK, CDR2 SYGVNS. Here the CDR3 DNA reads TGTGCCAGCCGAGGGGGGCACATGAACACTGAAGCTTTCTTT. Protein product: CASRGGHMNTEAFF.

CDR3 amino acids: CASSLGPPGEQYF. CDR3 DNA: TGTGCCAGCAGCTTGGGTCCCCCAGGCGAGCAGTACTTC. The rearrangement joins TRBV5-6 to TRBJ2-7; D unclear. The V gene lost 0 bases and the J gene lost 6 bases, with 10 bases spanning the gap. Germline V lookup: CDR1 SGHDT, CDR2 YYEEEE. The CDR3 has 13 amino acids.

The chain carries TRBV7-2 and TRBJ1-5; TRBD1 might be the D (6 bases). The CDR3 loop spans 16 amino acids. The germline V and J ends were trimmed by 0 bases and 2 bases, with 11 bases remaining between them. Germline V gene lookup returns CDR1 SGHTA and CDR2 FQGNSA. The CDR3 loop reads CASSLAGGSGNQPQHF. CDR3 DNA sequence: TGTGCCAGCAGCTTAGCGGGGGGCAGCGGCAATCAGCCCCAGCATTTT.

This chain links TRBV28 with TRBJ2-3, with unresolved D. In germline, CDR1 is MDHEN, CDR2 SYDVKM. V was cut by 6 bases and J by 4 bases, with 20 bases left in between. CDR3 size: 16 residues. The CDR3 here is CASRELGGSPPDTQYF. CDR3 nucleotide sequence: TGTGCCAGCAGGGAACTTGGCGGCAGCCCTCCAGATACGCAGTATTTT.

This chain links TRBV7-2 with TRBJ1-5; D is unresolved. V dropped 2 bases and J dropped 5 bases, with 10 bases sitting between them. The CDR3 totals 14 residues. CDR1 is SGHTA and CDR2 is FQGNSA in the germline V gene. For the CDR3, the DNA is TGTGCCAGCAGCTTAAGTGGAAATGATCAGCCCCAGCATTTT. Amino acid sequence: CASSLSGNDQPQHF.

The chain is built from TRBV5-6 and TRBJ2-3, with no clear D. This CDR3 is 11 amino acids long. CDR1 and CDR2 (germline): SGHDT, YYEEEE. Trimming pared 0 bases from V and 4 bases from J, leaving 0 bases between. CDR3 nucleotide sequence: TGTGCCAGCAGCTTGGCAGATACGCAGTATTTT. It is translated as CASSLADTQYF.

The chain joins TRBV29-1 to TRBJ1-3; TRBD1 is a possible D gene (5 bases). Trimming removed 7 bases from V and 4 bases from J, with 14 bases in between. The CDR3 length is 13 residues. Germline V lookup: CDR1 SQVTM, CDR2 ANQGSEA. CDR3 DNA: TGCAGCGCCACCGGGACGTCCGGAAACACCATATATTTT. Its translation: CSATGTSGNTIYF.

Here the CDR3 DNA reads TGTGCCAGCAGTTCGTTCACAGATACGCAGTATTTT. It translates to CASSSFTDTQYF. The J gene is TRBJ2-3, the V gene TRBV27; D is uncertain. Germline-derived CDR1 and CDR2 are MNHEY and SMNVEV (reference sequence). The V end lost 4 bases, the J end lost 2 bases, and 4 bases lay between the germline ends. CDR3 length: 12 residues.

The rearrangement uses TRBV4-1 and TRBJ2-7; weak D call: TRBD1 (6 bases). V gave up 0 bases and J gave up 1 base, with 7 bases separating them. Looked up from germline, CDR1 is MGHRA and CDR2 is YSYEKL. The CDR3 covers 14 residues. The CDR3 sequence: CASSQDQGSYEQYF. As DNA, the CDR3 is TGCGCCAGCAGCCAAGACCAGGGGTCCTACGAGCAGTACTTC.

The chain recombines TRBV7-9 with TRBJ2-3; D unresolved. The CDR3 sequence is 14 residues long. The V gene lost 5 bases and the J gene lost 6 bases, with 15 bases spanning the gap. The germline V gene encodes CDR1 SEHNR and CDR2 FQNEAQ (reference sequence). As DNA, the CDR3 is TGTGCCAGCAGCGTCGGATTTGGCTGGGATACGCAGTATTTT. Residues: CASSVGFGWDTQYF.

This chain uses TRBV5-1 with TRBJ2-1, with D tentatively TRBD2 (6 bases). This CDR3 has 14 amino acids. V shed 4 bases and J shed 6 bases, with 14 bases lying between them. Per germline, CDR1 SGHRS and CDR2 YFSETQ. The CDR3 loop is CASSVWGDGNEQFF. The CDR3 nucleotides are TGCGCCAGCAGCGTATGGGGGGATGGCAATGAGCAGTTCTTC.

CDR3 protein: CASSQDGGSQHF. In nucleotides, the CDR3 is TGCGCCAGCAGCCAAGATGGCGGTTCCCAGCATTTT. The chain couples TRBV4-3 to TRBJ1-5, with D unclear. Germline V gene data show CDR1 as LGHNA and CDR2 as YSLEER. V was pared by 0 bases and J by 11 bases, with 8 bases between. This CDR3 spans 12 amino acids.

J is TRBJ2-1 and V is TRBV18, with 11 nucleotides matching TRBD2. The CDR3 totals 16 residues. V gave up 3 bases and J gave up 12 bases; unmatched junction bases: 13. Germline V gene data show CDR1 as KGHSH and CDR2 as LQKENI. For the CDR3, the DNA is TGTGCCAGCTCACCCCCGGGTGTTAGCGGGGGGGCAGGGCAGTTCTTC. This translates into CASSPPGVSGGAGQFF.

V usage is TRBV9 and J usage is TRBJ1-6; 7 bases are shared with TRBD1. This CDR3 has 15 residues. Trimming at V came to 5 bases and at J to 8 bases, leaving 10 bases not matched to a gene. Germline V gives CDR1 SGDLS, CDR2 YYNGEE. The CDR3 here is CASRRRSGGDSPLHF. The CDR3 DNA follows: TGTGCCAGCAGACGTAGGTCAGGGGGGGATTCACCCCTCCACTTT.